These T cell receptor beta chains were read from a single sample in a study of cytomegalovirus exposure and HLA in healthy donors. Here immunoSEQ multiplex PCR was the method, and the copy in TCRdb shows in-frame clones only, minus some. The repertoire holds approximately 150,000 clones, with around nine tenths as singletons. The sample comprised PBMCs. Receptors originate from a young woman in good health and CMV-seronegative. CDR3s include the opening cysteine and the closing phenylalanine or tryptophan. The D gene is left open where the match is weak. Rows give clone size only sometimes, using once, few, many, or a class for an expanded clone.

cdr3_aa: CASSEALRGGEKLFF
cdr3_nt: TGTGCCAGCAGTGAAGCGCTTAGGGGTGGTGAAAAACTGTTTTTT
v_call: TRBV2
d_call: .
clone_size: .
j_call: TRBJ1-4

cdr3_aa: CASSATGLNYGYTF
cdr3_nt: TGTGCCAGCTCGGCGACGGGACTGAACTATGGCTACACCTTC
v_call: TRBV9
d_call: .
clone_size: .
j_call: TRBJ1-2

cdr3_aa: CASSLEGANTEAFF
cdr3_nt: TGCGCCAGCAGCTTGGAGGGGGCCAACACTGAAGCTTTCTTT
v_call: TRBV5-1
d_call: TRBD1
clone_size: .
j_call: TRBJ1-1

cdr3_aa: CASSQERGGQETQYF
cdr3_nt: TGTGCCAGCAGCCAAGAGCGGGGGGGCCAAGAGACCCAGTACTTC
v_call: TRBV4-2
d_call: TRBD2
clone_size: medium-sized
j_call: TRBJ2-5

cdr3_aa: CASRLCSRFRQGRRNTIYF
cdr3_nt: TGTGCAAGTCGCTTATGTAGTAGGTTCCGACAGGGCCGACGAAACACCATATATTTT
v_call: TRBV12-2
d_call: .
clone_size: once
j_call: TRBJ1-3

cdr3_aa: CASSFYRGASDGYTF
cdr3_nt: TGTGCCAGCAGTTTTTACAGGGGCGCAAGTGATGGCTACACCTTC
v_call: TRBV6-6
d_call: TRBD1
clone_size: .
j_call: TRBJ1-2

cdr3_aa: CASSPRWDNNYGYTF
cdr3_nt: TGTGCCAGCTCACCACGTTGGGACAATAACTATGGCTACACCTTC
v_call: TRBV18
d_call: .
clone_size: .
j_call: TRBJ1-2

cdr3_aa: CASRPGPTGELFF
cdr3_nt: TGTGCCAGCAGACCCGGTCCGACCGGGGAGCTGTTTTTT
v_call: TRBV11-2
d_call: .
clone_size: few
j_call: TRBJ2-2

cdr3_aa: CASSPLAGGPSYNEQFF
cdr3_nt: TGTGCCAGCAGCCCACTAGCGGGGGGTCCCTCTTACAATGAGCAGTTCTTC
v_call: TRBV2
d_call: TRBD2
clone_size: .
j_call: TRBJ2-1

cdr3_aa: CASSRDERGYTF
cdr3_nt: TGTGCCAGCAGCAGGGATGAGAGAGGCTACACCTTC
v_call: TRBV6-5
d_call: .
clone_size: .
j_call: TRBJ1-2

cdr3_aa: CASSYGGQGNEKLFF
cdr3_nt: TGTGCCAGCAGTTACGGAGGACAGGGGAATGAAAAACTGTTTTTT
v_call: TRBV6-5
d_call: TRBD1
clone_size: .
j_call: TRBJ1-4

cdr3_aa: CASSRSYEQYF
cdr3_nt: TGTGCCAGCAGTCGGTCCTACGAGCAGTACTTC
v_call: TRBV6-5
d_call: .
clone_size: .
j_call: TRBJ2-7

cdr3_aa: CASSQVRGQAGGYTF
cdr3_nt: TGCGCCAGCAGCCAAGTTCGGGGACAGGCGGGTGGCTACACCTTC
v_call: TRBV4-1
d_call: TRBD1
clone_size: .
j_call: TRBJ1-2

cdr3_aa: CASSSRAVGRGTHNEQFF
cdr3_nt: TGTGCCAGCAGCTCCCGCGCCGTTGGCAGGGGAACCCACAATGAGCAGTTCTTC
v_call: TRBV7-9
d_call: .
clone_size: .
j_call: TRBJ2-1

cdr3_aa: CASRGPGKGSGNTIYF
cdr3_nt: TGTGCCAGCAGGGGGCCCGGAAAGGGGTCTGGAAACACCATATATTTT
v_call: TRBV27
d_call: .
clone_size: .
j_call: TRBJ1-3

cdr3_aa: CASSTSSYEQYF
cdr3_nt: TGTGCCAGTTCGACTAGCTCCTACGAGCAGTACTTC
v_call: TRBV13
d_call: .
clone_size: .
j_call: TRBJ2-7

cdr3_aa: CASSVEGGNEKLFF
cdr3_nt: TGTGCCAGCAGCGTAGAGGGAGGTAATGAAAAACTGTTTTTT
v_call: TRBV9
d_call: .
clone_size: .
j_call: TRBJ1-4